A selection of T cell receptor beta chains follows, all from one sample in a study of blood T cell repertoires in COVID-19. The method was immunoSEQ multiplex PCR; TCRdb's version includes in-frame clones alone and lacks a portion of them. The profile covers 100,000 to 150,000 clones, with approximately 86% appearing a single time and 2.3% taken by the ten largest. The sequenced sample was PBMCs or T cells enriched from blood (not recorded which). These receptor sequences come from a woman aged 45-60 years who had recovered from COVID-19. The CDR3 runs from the conserved cysteine through the conserved F or W. A D gene is named only where the DNA matches it firmly. Only some rows state a clone size, as once, few, many or a class for expanded clones.

11	-	TRBJ1-1	TRBV2	-	CASTVNTEAFF	TGTGCCAGCACGGTGAACACTGAAGCTTTCTTT
16	-	TRBJ2-2	TRBV19	TRBD1	CASTTTGGGGTGELFF	TGTGCCAGTACCACAACAGGGGGCGGAGGCACCGGGGAGCTGTTTTTT
15	-	TRBJ2-2	TRBV4-1	TRBD2	CASAPSGGPTGELFF	TGCGCCAGCGCACCTAGCGGGGGCCCCACCGGGGAGCTGTTTTTT
16	-	TRBJ2-3	TRBV18	TRBD1	CASSPGPGQGTDTQYF	TGTGCCAGCTCACCAGGCCCCGGACAGGGCACAGATACGCAGTATTTT
15	-	TRBJ2-5	TRBV7-9	-	CASSTGGGVMETQYF	TGTGCCAGCAGCACGGGGGGCGGAGTAATGGAGACCCAGTACTTC
13	-	TRBJ2-7	TRBV10-1	-	CAAITNGGCEQYF	TGCGCCGCGATAACCAACGGAGGGTGCGAGCAGTACTTC
13	-	TRBJ1-2	TRBV19	TRBD1	CASSPDRARGYTF	TGTGCCAGTAGTCCGGACAGGGCGAGGGGCTACACCTTC
14	-	TRBJ1-1	TRBV5-1	-	CASSLQTSNTEAFF	TGCGCCAGCAGCTTACAGACTAGTAACACTGAAGCTTTCTTT
12	once	TRBJ1-5	TRBV2	-	CASSNRVKPQHF	TGTGCCAGCAGTAACCGGGTGAAGCCCCAGCATTTT
15	-	TRBJ2-5	TRBV3-1/TRBV3-2	TRBD1	CASSPRDRERETQYF	TGTGCCAGCAGCCCCCGGGACAGGGAGAGGGAGACCCAGTACTTC
15	-	TRBJ1-6	TRBV19	TRBD1	CASSIGTGYNSPLHF	TGTGCCAGTAGTATTGGGACAGGGTATAATTCACCCCTCCACTTT
11	once	TRBJ1-4	TRBV11-2	-	CASSPDEKLFF	TGTGCCAGCAGCCCTGATGAAAAACTGTTTTTT
14	-	TRBJ2-2	TRBV18	-	CASSSGVSTGELFF	TGTGCCAGCTCCTCAGGGGTTTCTACCGGGGAGCTGTTTTTT
15	-	TRBJ2-7	TRBV11-2	-	CASSQPRSISYEQYF	TGTGCCAGCAGCCAACCAAGGAGTATCTCCTACGAGCAGTACTTC
18	few	TRBJ2-7	TRBV19	-	CASSIRLVEGPSSYEQYF	TGTGCCAGTAGTATTAGACTAGTTGAGGGACCGAGCTCCTACGAGCAGTACTTC
15	-	TRBJ1-5	TRBV6-5	TRBD1	CASSYSGQPNQPQHF	TGTGCCAGCAGTTACTCGGGACAGCCCAATCAGCCCCAGCATTTT